These T cell receptor beta chains were read from a single sample in a study of PD-1 blockade in classical Hodgkin lymphoma. Profiling relied on immunoSEQ multiplex PCR, and the TCRdb table lists in-frame clones only, not all of them. The sample records almost 100,000 clones, 80% to 95% being singletons. The sequencing here drew on peripheral blood mononuclear cells (PBMCs), taken at baseline. The receptors derive from a human donor with classical Hodgkin lymphoma. CDR3s include the opening cysteine and the closing phenylalanine or tryptophan. D genes are given only for firm matches. Clone size, where shown, is once, few, many, or a class for clones that have expanded.

CDR3 length,J gene,D gene,clone size,V gene,CDR3 protein,CDR3 DNA
14,TRBJ1-3,.,.,TRBV19,CATVSRSSGNTIYF,TGTGCCACCGTCTCCCGGTCCTCTGGAAACACCATATATTTT
14,TRBJ2-1,TRBD2,.,TRBV4-1,CASSQRGDYNEQFF,TGCGCCAGCAGCCAGCGGGGGGACTACAATGAGCAGTTCTTC
13,TRBJ1-4,.,.,TRBV28,CASSLAVREKLFF,TGTGCCAGCAGCCTCGCGGTTCGTGAAAAACTGTTTTTT
12,TRBJ2-2,TRBD1,.,TRBV27,CASSFLTGSMFF,TGTGCCAGCAGTTTCTTGACAGGGTCGATGTTTTTT
16,TRBJ2-2,.,.,TRBV4-2,CASSRVLGANTGELFF,TGTGCCAGCAGCCGGGTACTAGGGGCGAACACCGGGGAGCTGTTTTTT
15,TRBJ2-7,.,.,TRBV7-9,CASSLVVGQIYEQYF,TGTGCCAGCAGCTTAGTTGTAGGACAGATCTACGAGCAGTACTTC
14,TRBJ2-2,.,.,TRBV7-9,CASSLMGDPGELFF,TGTGCCAGCAGCTTAATGGGCGATCCCGGGGAGCTGTTTTTT
17,TRBJ1-1,.,.,TRBV7-3,CASSLPGGTTGRTEAFF,TGTGCCAGCAGCCTACCGGGGGGTACAACTGGGAGGACTGAAGCTTTCTTT
14,TRBJ1-3,.,.,TRBV9,CASSAQLGGNTIYF,TGTGCCAGCAGCGCTCAACTCGGGGGAAACACCATATATTTT
15,TRBJ1-4,TRBD1,.,TRBV19,CASSPDDRGDEKLFF,TGTGCCAGTAGCCCCGATGACAGGGGGGATGAAAAACTGTTTTTT
15,TRBJ2-7,TRBD1,.,TRBV9,CASSVDEGARYEQYF,TGTGCCAGCAGCGTAGACGAGGGGGCACGCTACGAGCAGTACTTC
18,TRBJ1-3,.,.,TRBV19,CASSTPRDRRSEVNTIYF,TGTGCCAGTAGTACCCCCAGGGACCGACGCTCTGAAGTAAACACCATATATTTT
14,TRBJ2-2,TRBD1,few,TRBV19,CASSATGGTGELFF,TGTGCCAGTAGTGCGACAGGGGGGACCGGGGAGCTGTTTTTT
14,TRBJ2-3,.,.,TRBV28,CASSFPGRTDTQYF,TGTGCCAGCAGTTTCCCAGGGCGTACAGATACGCAGTATTTT
12,TRBJ2-7,.,.,TRBV18,CASSPISYEQYF,TGTGCCAGCTCACCAATCAGCTACGAGCAGTACTTC
14,TRBJ2-7,.,.,TRBV5-1,CASSLAPPSYEQYF,TGCGCCAGCAGCTTGGCTCCGCCCTCCTACGAGCAGTACTTC
18,TRBJ1-5,.,.,TRBV12-5,CASGFDEGWTDSNQPQHF,TGTGCTAGTGGTTTTGATGAAGGGTGGACAGATAGCAATCAGCCCCAGCATTTT